These 13 T cell receptor beta chains share one sample of origin, sequenced in a study of CD8+CD57+ T cells in acquired aplastic anemia. The sequenced patients had an expansion of CD8+CD57+ cells seen by flow cytometry. For CDR3 and TCR beta VDJ profiling, genomic DNA was the template used. In TCRdb, the reads were re-called with MiXCR into one record per CDR3 protein. The sample contains roughly 170,000 distinct CDR3 sequences, about half of which appear only once. The sample was sorted CD4+, CD8+, or CD8+CD57+ T cells (not recorded which) from PBMCs. The receptors were gathered from a human donor with aplastic anemia.

The CDR3 DNA is TGCAGCGTTGACGGACTAGGAACCGGGGAGCTGTTTTTT. Encoded protein: CSVDGLGTGELFF. The chain has TRBV29-1 and TRBJ2-2, with 7 bases lining up with TRBD2. Germline loops: CDR1 SQVTM, CDR2 ANQGSEA. Trimming at V came to 3 bases and at J to 5 bases, leaving 3 bases not matched to a gene. The length of the CDR3 is 13 residues.

The rearrangement joins TRBV20-1 to TRBJ2-7; 8 nucleotides align to TRBD2. CDR1 and CDR2 (germline): DFQATT, SNEGSKA (reference sequence). The CDR3 loop spans 12 amino acids. V shed 6 bases, J shed 3 bases, and the junction held 4 bases outside the gene matches. CDR3 nucleotides: TGCAGTGCAAACGGGGGGGGCTACGAGCAGTACTTC. Its protein product is CSANGGGYEQYF.

The V gene is TRBV30, the J gene TRBJ2-7; no reliable D call. The V gene's germline CDR1 is GTSNPN and CDR2 SVGIG (reference sequence). V lost 0 bases and J 3 bases, leaving 9 bases between the germline ends. The length of the CDR3 is 13 residues. CDR3 in DNA: TGTGCCTGGAGTGTACTTCAGGACTACGAGCAGTACTTC. It translates to CAWSVLQDYEQYF.

The chain is built from TRBV7-8 and TRBJ2-7, with TRBD2 matching 8 bases. The J segment lost 7 bases and the V segment lost 7 bases, leaving 9 bases of the junction unmatched. CDR3 length equals 13 residues. From germline, CDR1 is SGHVS and CDR2 FQNEAQ. CDR3 protein: CASIPAGDGEQYF. The CDR3 DNA follows: TGTGCCAGCATTCCAGCGGGAGACGGGGAGCAGTACTTC.

This clonotype was observed a handful of times. The chain recombines TRBV2 with TRBJ2-7; a possible D gene is TRBD2 (5 bases). CDR1 is SNHLY and CDR2 is FYNNEI in the germline V gene. The V end lost 6 bases, the J end lost 3 bases, and 9 bases lay between the germline ends. The CDR3 extends over 12 amino acids. As DNA, the CDR3 is TGTGCCAGCAGGGTAGCGAGCTACGAGCAGTACTTC. Its translation: CASRVASYEQYF.

The chain uses TRBV5-1 and TRBJ1-1; D is ambiguous. Between the trimmed V and J ends, which lost 2 bases and 1 base, there was a span of 12 bases. CDR3 length equals 15 residues. Germline V gene data show CDR1 as SGHRS and CDR2 as YFSETQ. The CDR3, as DNA: TGCGCCAGCAGCTTATCCATTCGGACGAACACTGAAGCTTTCTTT. Protein product: CASSLSIRTNTEAFF. Full variable domain (missing parts from reference TRBV5-1 and TRBJ1-1): KAGVTQTPRYLIKTRGQQVTLSCSPISGHRSVSWYQQTPGQGLQFLFEYFSETQRNKGNFPGRFSGRQFSNSRSEMNVSTLELGDSALYLCASSLSIRTNTEAFFGQGTRLTVV.

This clonotype appeared a single time. One end of the junction is discordant with germline, which a read error may explain. V usage is TRBV10-3 and J usage is TRBJ1-4, with D maybe TRBD1 (5 bases). CDR1 ENHRY and CDR2 SYGVKD come from the germline V gene. The CDR3 has 14 amino acids. As DNA, the CDR3 is TGTGCCAGCAGTTACTCTTTTGGGGGTGAAAAACTGTTTTTT. It translates to CASSYSFGGEKLFF.

This clonotype showed up just a few times. This chain links TRBV7-8 with TRBJ2-7, with D possibly TRBD2 on 5 matching bases. Germline V gives CDR1 SGHVS, CDR2 FQNEAQ. V lost 3 bases, J lost 4 bases, and 10 bases lay in between. This CDR3 region has 13 residues. The CDR3: CASSFTDLYEQYF. The CDR3 nucleotides are TGTGCCAGCAGCTTCACGGACTTATACGAGCAGTACTTC.

This clonotype was counted only a few times. The rearrangement uses TRBV15 and TRBJ2-1, with 8 nucleotides matching TRBD2. With V trimmed by 3 bases and J by 8 bases, 9 bases remained unmatched. Germline V gene data show CDR1 as LNHNV and CDR2 as YYDKDF (reference sequence). This CDR3 is built from 15 residues. CDR3 in DNA: TGTGCCACCAGCAGCCCGGGACTAGATGTCCATGAGCAGTTCTTC. Its protein product is CATSSPGLDVHEQFF.

V usage is TRBV18 and J usage is TRBJ2-1; 7 bases fit TRBD1. V was pared by 6 bases and J by 6 bases, with 5 bases of the junction left unmatched. Germline assignment: CDR1 KGHSH and CDR2 LQKENI. CDR3 length: 13 amino acids. The CDR3 bases are TGTGCCAGCTCCCCAAACAGGGGCAATGAGCAGTTCTTC. Translating gives CASSPNRGNEQFF. Full variable domain (missing parts from reference TRBV18 and TRBJ2-1): NAGVMQNPRHLVRRRGQEARLRCSPMKGHSHVYWYRQLPEEGLKFMVYLQKENIIDESGMPKERFSAEFPKEGPSILRIQQVVRGDSAAYFCASSPNRGNEQFFGPGTRLTVL.

V and J are TRBV25-1 and TRBJ1-1, with 7 bases identical to TRBD1. The CDR3 is 13 amino acids. The J segment lost 4 bases and the V segment lost 7 bases, leaving 6 bases of the junction unmatched. The germline CDR1 and CDR2 sequences are MGHDK and SYGVNS. CDR3 coding DNA: TGTGCCAGCAAACCCTACAGGGGCACTGAAGCTTTCTTT. This gives the protein CASKPYRGTEAFF.

This clonotype was detected many times. The chain joins TRBV20-1 to TRBJ1-2; 8 nucleotides match TRBD1. This CDR3 has 15 residues. Germline CDR1 reads DFQATT; CDR2 reads SNEGSKA (reference sequence). Trimming removed 6 bases from V and 5 bases from J; junction bases left unmatched: 14. The CDR3 DNA reads as TGCAGTGCCAGCCCCGGGCAGGGGGCAAGTTATGGCTACACCTTC. Translation: CSASPGQGASYGYTF.

The genes are TRBV7-8 and TRBJ2-7; D not certain. The V and J ends lost 5 bases and 3 bases respectively, with 11 bases between them. CDR3 size: 13 residues. The V gene's germline CDR1 is SGHVS and CDR2 FQNEAQ. CDR3 loop: CASSHTSDYEQYF. The CDR3 DNA reads TGTGCCAGCAGCCATACGTCTGACTACGAGCAGTACTTC.